The next 18 T cell receptor beta chains were all read from a single sample in a study of T cell repertoires in cytomegalovirus infection. TCRdb redid the calling of the reads with MiXCR, one entry per CDR3 protein. The table shows about 260,000 distinct CDR3 sequences, with around 13% occurring only once. Sequenced sample: PBMCs. Receptors were obtained from a human donor in good health (CMV status not recorded). Some clones in this sample may be carry-over from other donors' samples.

This clonotype has ten or more counts. J is TRBJ2-1 and V is TRBV7-2, with TRBD2 identical over 7 bases. There are 13 residues in the CDR3. CDR1 and CDR2 from the germline V gene are SGHTA and FQGNSA. V dropped 5 bases and J dropped 3; count of bases not matched to a gene: 1. This CDR3 reads CASSRDYYNEQFF. For the CDR3, the DNA is TGTGCCAGCAGCCGGGACTACTACAATGAGCAGTTCTTC.

The sample holds many counts of this clonotype. CDR3 loop: CASSLGTEGRLVEAFF. The CDR3 DNA reads TGTGCCAGCAGCTTAGGGACCGAGGGGCGATTGGTGGAAGCTTTCTTT. The rearrangement uses TRBV7-8 and TRBJ1-1; TRBD1 might be the D (5 bases). Germline loops: CDR1 SGHVS, CDR2 FQNEAQ. The germline V and J ends were trimmed by 1 base and 8 bases, with 20 bases remaining between them. This CDR3 is built from 16 residues.

This clonotype was counted a few times. V is TRBV5-4 and J is TRBJ2-3; no clear D. The CDR3 runs 13 residues. The germline CDR1 and CDR2 sequences are SGHNT and YYREEE (reference sequence). Trimming removed 4 bases at V and 2 bases at J, with 8 bases between. CDR3 protein: CASSQPPTDTQYF. The CDR3 DNA sequence: TGTGCCAGCAGCCAGCCGCCCACAGATACGCAGTATTTT. The full variable domain, in which reference TRBV5-4 and TRBJ2-3 provide the parts outside the CDR3, is ETGVTQSPTHLIKTRGQQVTLRCSSQSGHNTVSWYQQALGQGPQFIFQYYREEENGRGNFPPRFSGLQFPNYSSELNVNALELDDSALYLCASSQPPTDTQYFGPGTRLTVL.

In regard to this clonotype: A much larger clone lies one base from this, so it may be a read error. The chain carries TRBV7-8 and TRBJ1-1; tentative D call: TRBD1 (6 bases). Germline V CDR1 and CDR2: SGHVS, FQNEAQ. The CDR3 contains 15 residues. This CDR3 is CASGFPFSGGREAFF. The CDR3 DNA reads as TGTGCCAGCGGCTTCCCATTTAGTGGGGGGCGAGAAGCTTTCTTT.

In this sample, this clonotype turned up a few times. The chain carries TRBV7-9 and TRBJ1-1; D is unresolved. Germline V gene sequence: CDR1 SEHNR, CDR2 FQNEAQ (reference sequence). There are 12 residues in the CDR3. The ends were cut back, 4 bases at V and 7 bases at J, with 10 bases in the middle. The CDR3 DNA sequence: TGTGCCAGCAGCTCCGCTGCGGGTGAAGCTTTCTTT. Its protein is CASSSAAGEAFF. Drawing the rest from reference TRBV7-9 and TRBJ1-1, the complete variable domain is DTGVSQNPRHKITKRGQNVTFRCDPISEHNRLYWYRQTLGQGPEFLTYFQNEAQLEKSRLLSDRFSAERPKGSFSTLEIQRTEQGDSAMYLCASSSAAGEAFFGQGTRLTVV.

This clonotype was recorded at least ten times. V usage is TRBV25-1 and J usage is TRBJ2-4; D perhaps matches TRBD2 (5 bases). Germline lookup yields CDR1 MGHDK and CDR2 SYGVNS. V lost 3 bases, J lost 0 bases, and 12 bases lay in between. The CDR3 extends over 16 amino acids. Written as DNA, the CDR3 is TGTGCCAGCAGTGACTACGGCGCGGGAGCCAAAAACATTCAGTACTTC. Translation gives CASSDYGAGAKNIQYF.

There are a few counts of this clonotype. One end of the junction fails to match germline, which may point to a read error. This chain joins TRBV25-1 and TRBJ2-7; D is possibly TRBD1 (6 bases). The CDR3 contains 14 residues. Germline-derived CDR1 and CDR2 are MGHDK and SYGVNS. CDR3 residues: CASSLRAGRGPLNF. The CDR3 DNA sequence: TGTGCCAGCAGCCTGAGGGCAGGCAGGGGACCCCTTAACTTC.

In this sample, this clonotype turned up a few times. This rearrangement joins TRBV19 to TRBJ1-5, with a weak D call TRBD1 (6 bases). The CDR3 loop spans 16 amino acids. The V and J ends lost 4 bases and 1 base respectively, with 14 bases between them. In germline, CDR1 is LNHDA, CDR2 SQIVND (reference sequence). The CDR3 region is CASSTLRQVSNQPQHF. The CDR3 DNA is TGTGCCAGTAGTACACTAAGACAGGTCAGCAATCAGCCCCAGCATTTT.

This clonotype was seen repeatedly, ten times or more. This sequence joins TRBV7-2 and TRBJ1-1; weak D call: TRBD1 (5 bases). The germline V gene has CDR1 SGHTA and CDR2 FQGNSA. The CDR3 loop spans 12 amino acids. V was trimmed by 2 bases and J by 8 bases, leaving 9 bases between them. For the CDR3, the DNA is TGTGCCAGCAGCTTAAGGCGGGGGGAAGCTTTCTTT. Amino acids: CASSLRRGEAFF.

In this sample, this clonotype turned up many times. V and J are TRBV7-2 and TRBJ2-7; 8 nucleotides line up with TRBD1. Germline-derived CDR1 and CDR2 are SGHTA and FQGNSA. The length of the CDR3 is 15 residues. Unmatched junction bases numbered 9, after V lost 5 bases and J lost 3 bases. The CDR3 DNA reads TGTGCCAGCAGCCCGGGACAGGACGACTTCTACGAGCAGTACTTC. Translating it yields CASSPGQDDFYEQYF.

Ten or more counts support this clonotype. This chain connects TRBV19 to TRBJ2-5; 8 bases align to TRBD2. Trimming at V came to 6 bases and at J to 1 base, leaving 7 bases not matched to a gene. Per the germline V gene, CDR1 is LNHDA and CDR2 is SQIVND (reference sequence). The CDR3 runs to 15 residues. The CDR3 DNA follows: TGTGCCAGTAGCGGCGGCGGGAGGACCCAAGAGACCCAGTACTTC. This encodes CASSGGGRTQETQYF.

CDR3 region: CSVGPTGLTRGYTF. The CDR3, as DNA: TGCAGCGTTGGCCCGACAGGACTGACTAGAGGCTACACCTTC. The gene calls are TRBV29-1 and TRBJ1-2; TRBD1 might be the D (6 bases). Trimming stripped 4 bases from V and 8 bases from J, with 20 bases between. The CDR3 totals 14 residues. From germline, CDR1 is SQVTM and CDR2 ANQGSEA.

This chain connects TRBV20-1 to TRBJ2-7; 9 nucleotides agree with TRBD2. Trimming cost V 8 bases and J 6 bases; bases outside gene matches: 20. Germline-derived CDR1 and CDR2 are DFQATT and SNEGSKA (reference sequence). There are 16 residues in the CDR3. The CDR3 is CSTSGASGKVMVEQYF. For the CDR3, the DNA is TGCAGTACCTCTGGGGCTAGCGGGAAGGTTATGGTCGAGCAGTACTTC.

This chain links TRBV5-1 with TRBJ1-2; D might be TRBD1 (5 bases). V shed 5 bases and J shed 4 bases, with 9 bases lying between them. CDR1 is SGHRS and CDR2 is YFSETQ in the germline V gene. The CDR3 has 12 amino acids. CDR3 coding DNA: TGCGCCAGCAGACACGACAGCTATGGCTACACCTTC. This gives the protein CASRHDSYGYTF.

This clonotype was seen a handful of times. The chain recombines TRBV12-3 or TRBV12-4 with TRBJ2-1, with 10 positions matching TRBD2. V gave up 11 bases and J gave up 6 bases; unmatched junction bases: 10. CDR3 length equals 14 residues. This chain's CDR3 is CAVKLAGVSNEQFF. DNA of the CDR3: TGTGCCGTGAAGCTAGCGGGAGTTAGCAATGAGCAGTTCTTC.

The chain employs TRBV5-1 and TRBJ2-5, with 7 bases aligning to TRBD1. V was clipped by 3 bases and J by 7 bases; unmatched bases: 9. Germline CDR1 and CDR2: SGHRS and YFSETQ. CDR3 length: 14 residues. The CDR3: CASSYTGASGTQYF. In DNA form, the CDR3 reads TGCGCCAGCAGCTACACAGGGGCGTCGGGGACCCAGTACTTC.

This clonotype has at least ten counts. The CDR3: CSAEQTRSTDTQYF. The DNA for the CDR3 is TGCAGTGCTGAGCAGACTAGAAGCACAGATACGCAGTATTTT. This chain connects TRBV20-1 to TRBJ2-3; D is perhaps TRBD2 (6 bases). Germline-derived CDR1 and CDR2 are DFQATT and SNEGSKA (reference sequence). This CDR3 is 14 amino acids long. V lost 5 bases and J 0 bases, leaving 12 bases between the germline ends.

Many counts were recorded for this clonotype. V is TRBV7-2 and J is TRBJ2-3; 8 nucleotides agree with TRBD1. CDR3 size: 11 residues. Trimming took 10 bases from V and 6 from J; bases not matched to a gene: 3. Germline CDR1 reads SGHTA; CDR2 reads FQGNSA. The CDR3 region has the DNA TGTGCCACCCGACAGGGGGATACGCAGTATTTT. It codes for CATRQGDTQYF.